These 8 T cell receptor beta chains were sequenced from one sample in a study of a mutant IDH1 vaccine in newly diagnosed glioma. As to time point: week 47, end of study. Vaccine doses each comprised 300 ug of mutant IDH1 20-mer peptide, with topical imiquimod. Their cognate antigens are unknown. Using immunoSEQ multiplex PCR, the repertoire was profiled, and TCRdb retains in-frame clones only, with some absent. The table records about 54,000 clones, roughly four fifths of them present only once. Sequencing was performed on PBMCs, taken from a glioma patient whose treatment included an IDH1 peptide vaccine. These receptors came from a woman aged 45 to 65 with glioma.

The CDR3: CASSLGQESNEQFF. For the CDR3, the DNA is TGCGCCAGCAGCCTGGGACAGGAATCCAATGAGCAGTTCTTC. The rearrangement joins TRBV10-1 to TRBJ2-1; 8 nucleotides line up with TRBD1. CDR3 length: 14 residues. V shed 6 bases and J 6 bases; nucleotides not matched to a gene: 7. The germline V gene encodes CDR1 WNHNN and CDR2 SYGVQD (reference sequence).

The chain recombines TRBV5-8 with TRBJ1-1, with D possibly TRBD1 on 5 matching bases. Germline CDR1 and CDR2: SGHTS and YDEGEE. Trimming removed 0 bases at V and 5 bases at J, with 11 bases between. The CDR3 runs 14 residues. In DNA form, the CDR3 reads TGTGCCAGCAGCTTGGTCCGGGACGGGACTGAAGCTTTCTTT. Translated: CASSLVRDGTEAFF.

The rearrangement joins TRBV29-1 to TRBJ1-2; D is ambiguous. CDR3 length: 11 residues. The V and J ends lost 5 bases and 6 bases respectively, with 10 bases between them. The germline gives CDR1 SQVTM, CDR2 ANQGSEA. The CDR3 is CSVTLGDGYTF. The CDR3 nucleotides read TGCAGCGTTACGCTCGGGGATGGCTACACCTTC.

This clone was recorded once. The chain carries TRBV11-3 and TRBJ2-7, with D perhaps TRBD1 or TRBD2 (6 bases each). The CDR3 sequence is 13 residues long. Germline CDR1 is SGHNT and CDR2 is YENEEA. The V gene lost 3 bases and the J gene lost 5 bases, with 11 bases spanning the gap. The CDR3 bases are TGTGCCAGCAGCTTCTCGGGGGCCCACGAGCAGTACTTC. It is translated as CASSFSGAHEQYF.

V is TRBV5-5 and J is TRBJ1-1; D uncertain. This CDR3 is 14 amino acids long. V lost 4 bases to trimming and J lost 0 bases, with 10 bases between them. Germline assignment: CDR1 SGHKS and CDR2 YYEKEE (reference sequence). The CDR3 sequence: CASSPDLMNTEAFF. Written as DNA, the CDR3 is TGTGCCAGCAGCCCGGACCTCATGAACACTGAAGCTTTCTTT.

The chain employs TRBV7-8 and TRBJ2-7; 7 bases are a match to TRBD1. With V trimmed by 2 bases and J by 4 bases, 5 bases remained unmatched. The germline V gene encodes CDR1 SGHVS and CDR2 FQNEAQ. There are 14 residues in the CDR3. The chain's CDR3 is CASSLSGQYYEQYF. The CDR3 region has the DNA TGTGCCAGCAGCTTATCGGGACAGTATTACGAGCAGTACTTC.

In this sample, this clone turned up a few times. This rearrangement joins TRBV5-1 to TRBJ1-4, with D perhaps matching TRBD1 (5 bases). V dropped 3 bases and J dropped 8 bases, with 14 bases sitting between them. Germline lookup yields CDR1 SGHRS and CDR2 YFSETQ. The CDR3 sequence is 14 residues long. The CDR3 DNA sequence: TGCGCCAGCAGCTCCGCCGGGGGTTACGAAAAACTGTTTTTT. It translates to CASSSAGGYEKLFF.

The chain carries TRBV6-5 and TRBJ2-5; TRBD1 matches at 7 bases. CDR1 and CDR2 (germline): MNHEY, SVGAGI. With V trimmed by 9 bases and J by 2 bases, 6 bases remained unmatched. There are 13 residues in the CDR3. The CDR3 sequence is CASSRQGQETQYF. The CDR3 DNA reads as TGTGCCAGTTCCCGACAGGGACAAGAGACCCAGTACTTC.